One and the same sample provided the 12 T cell receptor beta chains below, sequenced in a study of persistence of HIV-infected CD4 T cells. An overlapping HIV-1 Gag peptide pool stimulated these cells at 0.95 to 1 ug/peptide/mL. CD40L-negative CD69-negative CD45RO-high memory CD4+ T cells were sorted as populations depleted of antigen-responding cells. The libraries were made with immunoSEQ version 4 in survey mode. Assay used: immunoSEQ multiplex PCR; TCRdb lists only in-frame clones, some missing. The sample comprises over 30,000 clones, approximately 78% of which are singletons, and almost 1% rests with the top ten. Their target antigens are unknown. The material sequenced was cultured CD4+ T cells from PBMCs, taken from a patient who received antiretroviral therapy. All receptors derive from an adult with HIV. The donor label of this sample is uncertain.

The chain's CDR3 is CATRSDRTNTEAFF. The CDR3 DNA is TGTGCCACCAGGAGTGACAGGACTAACACTGAAGCTTTCTTT. The chain is built from TRBV15 and TRBJ1-1, with a tentative D call TRBD1 (6 bases). Trimming pared 6 bases from V and 2 bases from J, leaving 13 bases between. CDR1 is LNHNV and CDR2 is YYDKDF in the germline V gene (reference sequence). The length of the CDR3 is 14 residues.

This clone was seen a handful of times. The chain has TRBV25-1 and TRBJ1-2; no definite D call. Trimming shortened V by 3 bases and J by 8 bases, and 16 bases separated the two germline ends. This CDR3 comprises 14 residues. Germline-derived CDR1 and CDR2 are MGHDK and SYGVNS. The CDR3 spells CASSDPSVPGGYTF. DNA of the CDR3: TGTGCCAGCAGTGACCCTTCGGTTCCGGGGGGCTACACCTTC.

This clone was seen just once. The chain has TRBV4-1 and TRBJ2-7; D uncertain. Germline-derived CDR1 and CDR2 are MGHRA and YSYEKL. The CDR3 extends over 14 amino acids. V was pared by 1 base and J by 2 bases, with 9 bases between. CDR3 bases: TGCGCCAGCAGCCAAGTGCCCATAACCTACGAGCAGTACTTC. It yields the protein CASSQVPITYEQYF.

The chain is built from TRBV6-5 and TRBJ1-5, with unresolved D. Germline-derived CDR1 and CDR2 are MNHEY and SVGAGI. The CDR3 contains 13 residues. Trimming took off 7 bases at V and 4 bases at J, with 11 bases between the two ends. As DNA, the CDR3 is TGTGCCAGCAAAGAAACGATTAATCAGCCCCAGCATTTT. This encodes CASKETINQPQHF.

The CDR3 DNA follows: TGTGCCAGCAGCTTGGGCAGGGTTCAGCCCCAGCATTTT. It yields the protein CASSLGRVQPQHF. The chain employs TRBV7-8 and TRBJ1-5, with D possibly being TRBD1 (5 bases). Germline CDR1 is SGHVS and CDR2 is FQNEAQ. This CDR3 spans 13 amino acids. V was pared by 3 bases and J by 6 bases, with 9 bases between.

In this sample, this clone turned up a few times. At one end the junction does not follow the germline gene, possibly because of a read error. The V and J genes are TRBV5-4 and TRBJ1-2; 7 bases are a match to TRBD1. This CDR3 is built from 13 residues. Germline V gene data show CDR1 as SGHNT and CDR2 as YYREEE (reference sequence). In DNA form, the CDR3 reads TGTGCCAGCAGCTTCCGGGACAGCTCATCGGGCGTCTTC. Its protein product is CASSFRDSSSGVF.

This clone was seen a handful of times. V usage is TRBV9 and J usage is TRBJ2-2; TRBD1 matches 8 bases. CDR3 size: 14 residues. Trimming took 0 bases from V and 7 from J; bases not matched to a gene: 2. Germline values: CDR1 SGDLS, CDR2 YYNGEE. In DNA, the CDR3 is TGTGCCAGCAGCGTAGTAGACAGGGGCGGGGAGCTGTTTTTT. Translated, it gives CASSVVDRGGELFF.

The chain carries TRBV7-2 and TRBJ2-3, with TRBD1 matching over 9 bases. This CDR3 is built from 17 residues. The V and J ends lost 1 base and 3 bases, in that order; junction bases with no gene match: 8. Germline V gene sequence: CDR1 SGHTA, CDR2 FQGNSA. DNA of the CDR3: TGTGCCAGCAGCTTAGATAGCCGGGACAGGGTAACAGATACGCAGTATTTT. Translation gives CASSLDSRDRVTDTQYF.

This chain links TRBV5-1 with TRBJ2-3; D not certain. CDR3 length: 14 amino acids. Germline assignment: CDR1 SGHRS and CDR2 YFSETQ. The germline V and J ends were trimmed by 3 bases and 4 bases, with 12 bases remaining between them. The CDR3 sequence is CASSSPTGPDTQYF. For the CDR3, the DNA is TGCGCCAGCAGCTCACCAACCGGTCCAGATACGCAGTATTTT.

V gene TRBV3-1 (or the pseudogene TRBV3-2) combines with J gene TRBJ2-7, with a tentative D call TRBD2 (7 bases). Germline CDR1 reads LGHDT; CDR2 reads YNNKEL (reference sequence). Trimming cost V 0 bases and J 0 bases, with 15 bases left between them. CDR3 size: 17 residues. CDR3: CASSQDQRGGPSYEQYV. CDR3 nucleotides: TGTGCCAGCAGCCAAGATCAAAGGGGGGGTCCCTCCTACGAGCAGTACGTC.

This chain links TRBV9 with TRBJ1-2; 7 bases map to TRBD1. Trimming cost V 3 bases and J 5 bases; bases outside gene matches: 10. Germline V lookup: CDR1 SGDLS, CDR2 YYNGEE. The length of the CDR3 is 15 residues. The CDR3 sequence is CASSARDSAGYGYTF. CDR3 DNA: TGTGCCAGCAGCGCCCGGGACAGCGCCGGGTATGGCTACACCTTC.

The J gene is TRBJ1-1, the V gene TRBV5-1, with 7 bases lining up with TRBD1. V was pared by 4 bases and J by 1 base, with 7 bases of the junction left unmatched. Per the germline V gene, CDR1 is SGHRS and CDR2 is YFSETQ. The CDR3 spans 15 residues. CDR3 in amino acids: CASSPRDSKNTEAFF. The CDR3 DNA reads TGCGCCAGCAGCCCTCGGGACAGTAAGAACACTGAAGCTTTCTTT.